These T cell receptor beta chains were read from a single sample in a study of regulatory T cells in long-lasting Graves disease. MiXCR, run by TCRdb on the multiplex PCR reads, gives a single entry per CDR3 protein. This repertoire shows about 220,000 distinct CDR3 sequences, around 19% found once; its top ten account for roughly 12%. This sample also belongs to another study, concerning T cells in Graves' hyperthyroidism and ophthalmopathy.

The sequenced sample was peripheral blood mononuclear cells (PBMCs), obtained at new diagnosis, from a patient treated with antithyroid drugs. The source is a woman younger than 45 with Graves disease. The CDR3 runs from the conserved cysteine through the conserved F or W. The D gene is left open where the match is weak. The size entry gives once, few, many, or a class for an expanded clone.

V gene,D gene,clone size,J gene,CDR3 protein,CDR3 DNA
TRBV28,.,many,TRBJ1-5,CASSLRAGQGFNQPQHF,TGTGCCAGCAGTTTAAGGGCAGGGCAGGGATTTAATCAGCCCCAGCATTTT
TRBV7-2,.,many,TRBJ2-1,CASSSRNRVVGRNEQFF,TGTGCCAGCAGCTCCCGTAACCGAGTGGTAGGGCGGAATGAGCAGTTCTTC
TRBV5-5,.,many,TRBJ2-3,CASSLGPAGTDTQYF,TGTGCCAGCAGCTTGGGGCCAGCGGGCACAGATACGCAGTATTTT
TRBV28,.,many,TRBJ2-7,CASRRDYEQYF,TGTGCCAGCAGAAGAGACTACGAGCAGTACTTC
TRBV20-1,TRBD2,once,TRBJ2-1,CSARATSGSLGYEQFF,TGCAGTGCTAGAGCCACTAGCGGGAGTTTAGGGTATGAGCAGTTCTTC
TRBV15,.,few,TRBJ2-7,CATSAFGRTGEQYF,TGTGCCACCAGTGCTTTTGGGAGAACGGGCGAGCAGTACTTC
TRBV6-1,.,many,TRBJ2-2,CASPEAVVGRELFF,TGTGCCTCCCCAGAAGCGGTCGTTGGAAGGGAGCTGTTTTTT
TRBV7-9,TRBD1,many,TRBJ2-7,CASSRDRGTSYEQYF,TGTGCCAGCAGTCGAGACAGGGGGACGTCCTACGAGCAGTACTTC
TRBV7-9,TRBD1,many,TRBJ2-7,CASSPGTATYEQYF,TGTGCCAGCAGCCCCGGGACAGCAACCTACGAGCAGTACTTC
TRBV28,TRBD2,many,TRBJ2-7,CASRTTSGRGSYEQYF,TGTGCCAGCAGGACCACTAGCGGGAGGGGGTCCTACGAGCAGTACTTC